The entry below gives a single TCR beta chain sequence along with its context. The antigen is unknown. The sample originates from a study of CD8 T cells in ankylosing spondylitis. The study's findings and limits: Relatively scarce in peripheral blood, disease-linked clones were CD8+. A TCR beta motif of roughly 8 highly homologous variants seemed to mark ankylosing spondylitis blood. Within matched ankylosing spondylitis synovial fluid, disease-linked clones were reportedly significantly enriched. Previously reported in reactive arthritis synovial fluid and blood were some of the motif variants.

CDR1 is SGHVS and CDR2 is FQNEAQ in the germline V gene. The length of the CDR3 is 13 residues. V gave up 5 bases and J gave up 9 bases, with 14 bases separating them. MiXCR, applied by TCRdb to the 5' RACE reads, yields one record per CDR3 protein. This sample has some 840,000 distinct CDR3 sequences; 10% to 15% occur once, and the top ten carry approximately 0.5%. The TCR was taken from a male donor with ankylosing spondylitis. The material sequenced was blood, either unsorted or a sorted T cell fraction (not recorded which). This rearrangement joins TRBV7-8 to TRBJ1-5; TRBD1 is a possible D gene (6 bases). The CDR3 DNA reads TGTGCCAGCAGCCAGGGGTCTCCGGCGCCCCAGCATTTT. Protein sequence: CASSQGSPAPQHF.